The 8 T cell receptor beta chains below come from one sample, sequenced in a study of CD4 T cells in relation to SARS-CoV-2 and coronaviruses (TCRdb year 2021). CD4+ T cells from unexposed donors were collected before the COVID-19 pandemic (2011-2018). Receptor amplification or capture employed the immunoSEQ multiplex PCR assay. TCRdb took this table from immuneACCESS and kept in-frame rearrangements with V and J called. Such tables lack part of the clones; where checked against another copy, unresolved V genes explain under half of the gap, and the rest is unexplained. This sample holds under 70,000 clones; 80% to 90% were observed only once. The ten most abundant clones make up 1.1% to 1.5% of the sample. Sequencing was performed on memory CD4+ T cells from PBMCs. The cell subset or site label, read with the paper, signifies: memory (non-naive) CD4+ T cells. These receptors were collected from a human donor in good health.

This chain joins TRBV27 and TRBJ1-1; possibly TRBD1 for D (5 bases). CDR1 MNHEY and CDR2 SMNVEV come from the germline V gene (reference sequence). V dropped 5 bases and J dropped 0 bases, with 16 bases sitting between them. This CDR3 is 16 amino acids long. The CDR3 DNA follows: TGTGCCAGCAGTCCTCAGGGACGGATCGTGAACACTGAAGCTTTCTTT. This sequence encodes CASSPQGRIVNTEAFF.

J is TRBJ2-7 and V is TRBV7-3, with D possibly being TRBD1 or TRBD2 (5 bases each). Germline CDR1 reads SGHTA; CDR2 reads FQGTGA. Trimming pared 0 bases from V and 2 bases from J, leaving 11 bases between. CDR3 length: 15 amino acids. The CDR3 coding sequence is TGTGCCAGCAGCTTAACCGGGGACGGTACCTACGAGCAGTACTTC. Its translation: CASSLTGDGTYEQYF.

V gene TRBV29-1 combines with J gene TRBJ2-1, with D uncertain. Per the germline V gene, CDR1 is SQVTM and CDR2 is ANQGSEA. The CDR3 has 13 residues. Trimming shortened V by 1 base and J by 7 bases, and 11 bases separated the two germline ends. CDR3 DNA: TGCAGCGTTGAAGGAAAAGGTAGGAATGAGCAGTTCTTC. Protein sequence: CSVEGKGRNEQFF.

This chain joins TRBV9 and TRBJ1-3; no clear D gene. CDR3 size: 16 residues. Trimming pared 0 bases from V and 0 bases from J, leaving 10 bases between. CDR1 is SGDLS and CDR2 is YYNGEE in the germline V gene. As DNA, the CDR3 is TGTGCCAGCAGCGTAGAAGGGAAGGCCTCTGGAAACACCATATATTTT. Protein sequence: CASSVEGKASGNTIYF.

This chain uses TRBV7-2 with TRBJ1-5; TRBD1 matches at 9 bases. J lost 7 bases, V lost 3 bases, and 7 bases had no gene match. CDR1 is SGHTA, CDR2 FQGNSA, per germline. This CDR3 contains 15 residues. The CDR3 here is CASSFYRGLNQPQHF. The CDR3 DNA reads as TGTGCCAGCAGCTTTTACAGGGGGCTCAACCAGCCCCAGCATTTT.

J is TRBJ1-1 and V is TRBV14; D may be TRBD1 (5 bases). CDR3 length: 15 amino acids. Germline loops: CDR1 SGHDN, CDR2 FVKESK. The V gene lost 6 bases and the J gene lost 2 bases, with 16 bases spanning the gap. This chain's CDR3 is CASRPTGTANTEAFF. CDR3 sequence (DNA): TGTGCCAGCAGGCCTACCGGGACGGCAAACACTGAAGCTTTCTTT.

The chain is built from TRBV19 and TRBJ2-3, with unresolved D. This CDR3 comprises 14 residues. CDR1 LNHDA and CDR2 SQIVND come from the germline V gene (reference sequence). V was trimmed by 8 bases and J by 0 bases, leaving 12 bases between them. The CDR3 nucleotides read TGTGCCAGTTCTCCACGGATTAGCACAGATACGCAGTATTTT. It yields the protein CASSPRISTDTQYF.

This chain links TRBV28 with TRBJ2-3; TRBD1 matches at 10 bases. Looked up from germline, CDR1 is MDHEN and CDR2 is SYDVKM. V was pared by 8 bases and J by 3 bases, with 8 bases of the junction left unmatched. This CDR3 region has 15 residues. The CDR3 region is CASGPAGQGTDTQYF. CDR3 sequence (DNA): TGTGCCAGCGGTCCTGCGGGACAGGGGACAGATACGCAGTATTTT.